One sample yielded the 3 T cell receptor beta chains listed below, sequenced in a study of T-cell memory formation after mild COVID-19. One entry per CDR3 protein, called by TCRdb with MiXCR from the 5' RACE reads. The sample has 250,000 to 350,000 distinct CDR3 sequences, 19% seen once. Sequenced: PBMCs or a T cell subset sorted from them (not recorded which). The receptors come from a man between 18 and 35 years old who had mild COVID-19 (a few samples of this study predate the infection). Cell type and time point are not known.

The chain is built from TRBV6-2 or TRBV6-3 and TRBJ2-7; maybe TRBD2 (6 bases). Trimming shortened V by 6 bases and J by 4 bases, and 16 bases separated the two germline ends. The CDR3 is made up of 14 amino acids. Germline assignment: CDR1 MNHEY and CDR2 SVGEGT. The CDR3 is CASRPGTPQYEQYV. CDR3 sequence (DNA): TGTGCCAGCAGACCTGGGACTCCCCAGTACGAGCAGTACGTC.

Here the CDR3 reads CASSQNSHTDTQYF. DNA of the CDR3: TGTGCCAGCAGCCAGAACAGTCACACAGATACGCAGTATTTT. The chain has TRBV11-3 and TRBJ2-3, with unresolved D. Germline CDR1 and CDR2: SGHNT and YENEEA. This CDR3 comprises 14 residues. V lost 5 bases to trimming and J lost 2 bases, with 11 bases between them. The whole variable domain, remainder taken from reference TRBV11-3 and TRBJ2-3, is EAGVVQSPRYKIIEKKQPVAFWCNPISGHNTLYWYLQNLGQGPELLIRYENEEAVDDSQLPKDRFSAERLKGVDSTLKIQPAELGDSAVYLCASSQNSHTDTQYFGPGTRLTVL.

This clonotype was seen at least ten times. The chain employs TRBV5-1 and TRBJ2-3, with D unresolved. The CDR3 has 15 residues. Germline V gives CDR1 SGHRS, CDR2 YFSETQ. Trimming stripped 0 bases from V and 6 bases from J, with 14 bases between. The CDR3 reads CASSLEFRKADTQYF. CDR3 nucleotides: TGCGCCAGCAGCTTGGAGTTCAGGAAAGCGGATACGCAGTATTTT.